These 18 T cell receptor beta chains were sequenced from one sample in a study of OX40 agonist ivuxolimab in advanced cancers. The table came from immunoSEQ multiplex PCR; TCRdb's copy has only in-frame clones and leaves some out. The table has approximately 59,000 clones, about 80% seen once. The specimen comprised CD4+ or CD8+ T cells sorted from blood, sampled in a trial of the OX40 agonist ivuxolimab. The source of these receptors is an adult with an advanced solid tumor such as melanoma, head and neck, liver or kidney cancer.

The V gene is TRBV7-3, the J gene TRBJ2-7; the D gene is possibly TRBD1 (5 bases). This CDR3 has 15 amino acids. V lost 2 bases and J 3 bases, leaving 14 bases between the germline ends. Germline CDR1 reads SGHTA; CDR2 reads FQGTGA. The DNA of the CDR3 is TGTGCCAGCAGCTTAGTCCCAGGGTCCGGCTACGAGCAGTACTTC. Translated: CASSLVPGSGYEQYF.

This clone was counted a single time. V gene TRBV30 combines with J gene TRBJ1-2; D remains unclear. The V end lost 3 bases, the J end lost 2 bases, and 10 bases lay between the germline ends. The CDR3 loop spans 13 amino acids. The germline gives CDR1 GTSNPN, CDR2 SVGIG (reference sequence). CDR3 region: CAWSPGINYGYTF. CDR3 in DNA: TGTGCCTGGAGCCCCGGGATAAACTATGGCTACACCTTC.

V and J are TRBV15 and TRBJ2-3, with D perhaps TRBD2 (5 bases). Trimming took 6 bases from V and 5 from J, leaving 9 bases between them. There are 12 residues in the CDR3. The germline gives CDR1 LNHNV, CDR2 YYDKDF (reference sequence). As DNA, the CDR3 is TGTGCCACCAGAAGCGGTAGAGATACGCAGTATTTT. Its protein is CATRSGRDTQYF. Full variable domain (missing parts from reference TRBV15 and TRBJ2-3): DAMVIQNPRYQVTQFGKPVTLSCSQTLNHNVMYWYQQKSSQAPKLLFHYYDKDFNNEADTPDNFQSRRPNTSFCFLDIRSPGLGDTAMYLCATRSGRDTQYFGPGTRLTVL.

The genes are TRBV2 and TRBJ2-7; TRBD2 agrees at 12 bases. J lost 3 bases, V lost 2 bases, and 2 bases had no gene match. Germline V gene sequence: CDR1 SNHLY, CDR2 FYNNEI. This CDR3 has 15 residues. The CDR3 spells CASSEPGLAGYEQYF. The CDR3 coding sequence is TGTGCCAGCAGTGAACCGGGACTAGCGGGCTACGAGCAGTACTTC.

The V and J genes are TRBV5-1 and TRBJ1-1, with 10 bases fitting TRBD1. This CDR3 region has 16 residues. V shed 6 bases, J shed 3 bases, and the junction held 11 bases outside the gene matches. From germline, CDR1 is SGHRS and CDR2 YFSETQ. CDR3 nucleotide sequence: TGCGCCAGCACCCCCTTACCAGGACAGGGGGACACTGAAGCTTTCTTT. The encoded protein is CASTPLPGQGDTEAFF.

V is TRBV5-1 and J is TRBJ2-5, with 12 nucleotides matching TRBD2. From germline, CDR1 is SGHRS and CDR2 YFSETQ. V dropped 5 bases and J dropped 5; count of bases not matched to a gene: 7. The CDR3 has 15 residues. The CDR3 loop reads CASRASGGAVETQYF. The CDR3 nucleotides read TGCGCCAGCAGAGCTAGCGGGGGGGCCGTGGAGACCCAGTACTTC.

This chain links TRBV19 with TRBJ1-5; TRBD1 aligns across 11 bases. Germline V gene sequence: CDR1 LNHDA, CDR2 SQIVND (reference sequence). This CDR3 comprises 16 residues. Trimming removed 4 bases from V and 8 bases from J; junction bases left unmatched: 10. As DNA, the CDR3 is TGTGCCAGTAGTACCGGACAGGGGGCTATTGGGGAGCCCCAGCATTTT. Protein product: CASSTGQGAIGEPQHF.

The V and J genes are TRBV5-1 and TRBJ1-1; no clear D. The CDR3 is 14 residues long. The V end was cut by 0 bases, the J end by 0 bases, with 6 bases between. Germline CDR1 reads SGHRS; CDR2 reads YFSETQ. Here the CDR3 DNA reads TGCGCCAGCAGCTTGGGCCTTATGAACACTGAAGCTTTCTTT. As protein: CASSLGLMNTEAFF.

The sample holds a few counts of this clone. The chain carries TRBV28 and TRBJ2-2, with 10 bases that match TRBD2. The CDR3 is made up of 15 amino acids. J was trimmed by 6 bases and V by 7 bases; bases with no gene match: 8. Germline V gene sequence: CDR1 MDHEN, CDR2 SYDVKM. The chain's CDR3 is CASNRSGRRAGELFF. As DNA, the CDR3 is TGTGCCAGCAACCGTAGCGGGAGGAGGGCCGGGGAGCTGTTTTTT.

The CDR3 bases are TGTGCCAGCGGAACCGGGAGCCTAACTTCACCCCTCCACTTT. It encodes CASGTGSLTSPLHF. The rearrangement joins TRBV2 to TRBJ1-6; no firm D call. Trimming took off 8 bases at V and 9 bases at J, with 17 bases between the two ends. This CDR3 has 14 amino acids. Germline lookup yields CDR1 SNHLY and CDR2 FYNNEI.

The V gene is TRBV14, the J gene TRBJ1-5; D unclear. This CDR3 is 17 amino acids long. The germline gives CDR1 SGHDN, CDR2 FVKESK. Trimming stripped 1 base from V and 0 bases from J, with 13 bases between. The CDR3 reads CASSQALGGYSNQPQHF. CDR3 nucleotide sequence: TGTGCCAGCAGCCAAGCCCTAGGAGGCTATAGCAATCAGCCCCAGCATTTT.

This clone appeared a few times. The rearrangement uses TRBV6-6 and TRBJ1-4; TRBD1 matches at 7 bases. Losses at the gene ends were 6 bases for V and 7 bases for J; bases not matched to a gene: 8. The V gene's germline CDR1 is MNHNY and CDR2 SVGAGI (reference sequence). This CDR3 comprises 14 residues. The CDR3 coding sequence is TGTGCCAGCAGCCGGGACAGACGCGGTGAAAAACTGTTTTTT. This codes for CASSRDRRGEKLFF.

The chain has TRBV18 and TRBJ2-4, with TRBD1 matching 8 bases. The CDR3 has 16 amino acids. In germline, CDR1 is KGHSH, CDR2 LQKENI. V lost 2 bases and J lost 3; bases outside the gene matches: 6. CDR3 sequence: CASSPLGQGGKNIQYF. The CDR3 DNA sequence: TGTGCCAGCTCACCATTAGGACAGGGAGGCAAAAACATTCAGTACTTC.

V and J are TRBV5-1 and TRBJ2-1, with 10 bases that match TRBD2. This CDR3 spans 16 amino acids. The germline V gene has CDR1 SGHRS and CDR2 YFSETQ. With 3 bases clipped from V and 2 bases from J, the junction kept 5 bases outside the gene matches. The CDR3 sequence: CASSSRLAGTYNEQFF. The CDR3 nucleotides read TGCGCCAGCAGCTCCAGACTAGCGGGTACCTACAATGAGCAGTTCTTC.

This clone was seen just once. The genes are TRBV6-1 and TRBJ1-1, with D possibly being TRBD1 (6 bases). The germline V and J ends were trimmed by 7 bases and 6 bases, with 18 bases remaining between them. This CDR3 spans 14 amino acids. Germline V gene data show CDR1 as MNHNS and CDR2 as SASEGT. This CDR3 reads CASTELGKGAEAFF. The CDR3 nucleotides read TGTGCCAGCACCGAATTAGGGAAGGGGGCTGAAGCTTTCTTT.

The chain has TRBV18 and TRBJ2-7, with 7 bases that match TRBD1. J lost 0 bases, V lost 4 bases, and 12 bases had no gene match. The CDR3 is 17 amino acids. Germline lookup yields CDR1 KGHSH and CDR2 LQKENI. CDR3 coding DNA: TGTGCCAGCTCACTCTCACATAACAGGGGTAGCTCCTACGAGCAGTACTTC. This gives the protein CASSLSHNRGSSYEQYF.

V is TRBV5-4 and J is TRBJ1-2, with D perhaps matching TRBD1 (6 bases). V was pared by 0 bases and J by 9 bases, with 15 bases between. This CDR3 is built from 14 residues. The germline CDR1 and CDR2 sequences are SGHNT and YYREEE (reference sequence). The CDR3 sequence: CASSLDPRGGSYTF. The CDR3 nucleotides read TGTGCCAGCAGCTTGGATCCCAGGGGAGGTAGCTACACCTTC.

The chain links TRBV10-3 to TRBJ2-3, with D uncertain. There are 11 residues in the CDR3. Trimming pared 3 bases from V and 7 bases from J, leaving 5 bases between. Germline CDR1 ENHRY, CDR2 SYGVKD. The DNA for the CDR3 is TGTGCCATCAGTGATGCTAATACGCAGTATTTT. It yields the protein CAISDANTQYF.